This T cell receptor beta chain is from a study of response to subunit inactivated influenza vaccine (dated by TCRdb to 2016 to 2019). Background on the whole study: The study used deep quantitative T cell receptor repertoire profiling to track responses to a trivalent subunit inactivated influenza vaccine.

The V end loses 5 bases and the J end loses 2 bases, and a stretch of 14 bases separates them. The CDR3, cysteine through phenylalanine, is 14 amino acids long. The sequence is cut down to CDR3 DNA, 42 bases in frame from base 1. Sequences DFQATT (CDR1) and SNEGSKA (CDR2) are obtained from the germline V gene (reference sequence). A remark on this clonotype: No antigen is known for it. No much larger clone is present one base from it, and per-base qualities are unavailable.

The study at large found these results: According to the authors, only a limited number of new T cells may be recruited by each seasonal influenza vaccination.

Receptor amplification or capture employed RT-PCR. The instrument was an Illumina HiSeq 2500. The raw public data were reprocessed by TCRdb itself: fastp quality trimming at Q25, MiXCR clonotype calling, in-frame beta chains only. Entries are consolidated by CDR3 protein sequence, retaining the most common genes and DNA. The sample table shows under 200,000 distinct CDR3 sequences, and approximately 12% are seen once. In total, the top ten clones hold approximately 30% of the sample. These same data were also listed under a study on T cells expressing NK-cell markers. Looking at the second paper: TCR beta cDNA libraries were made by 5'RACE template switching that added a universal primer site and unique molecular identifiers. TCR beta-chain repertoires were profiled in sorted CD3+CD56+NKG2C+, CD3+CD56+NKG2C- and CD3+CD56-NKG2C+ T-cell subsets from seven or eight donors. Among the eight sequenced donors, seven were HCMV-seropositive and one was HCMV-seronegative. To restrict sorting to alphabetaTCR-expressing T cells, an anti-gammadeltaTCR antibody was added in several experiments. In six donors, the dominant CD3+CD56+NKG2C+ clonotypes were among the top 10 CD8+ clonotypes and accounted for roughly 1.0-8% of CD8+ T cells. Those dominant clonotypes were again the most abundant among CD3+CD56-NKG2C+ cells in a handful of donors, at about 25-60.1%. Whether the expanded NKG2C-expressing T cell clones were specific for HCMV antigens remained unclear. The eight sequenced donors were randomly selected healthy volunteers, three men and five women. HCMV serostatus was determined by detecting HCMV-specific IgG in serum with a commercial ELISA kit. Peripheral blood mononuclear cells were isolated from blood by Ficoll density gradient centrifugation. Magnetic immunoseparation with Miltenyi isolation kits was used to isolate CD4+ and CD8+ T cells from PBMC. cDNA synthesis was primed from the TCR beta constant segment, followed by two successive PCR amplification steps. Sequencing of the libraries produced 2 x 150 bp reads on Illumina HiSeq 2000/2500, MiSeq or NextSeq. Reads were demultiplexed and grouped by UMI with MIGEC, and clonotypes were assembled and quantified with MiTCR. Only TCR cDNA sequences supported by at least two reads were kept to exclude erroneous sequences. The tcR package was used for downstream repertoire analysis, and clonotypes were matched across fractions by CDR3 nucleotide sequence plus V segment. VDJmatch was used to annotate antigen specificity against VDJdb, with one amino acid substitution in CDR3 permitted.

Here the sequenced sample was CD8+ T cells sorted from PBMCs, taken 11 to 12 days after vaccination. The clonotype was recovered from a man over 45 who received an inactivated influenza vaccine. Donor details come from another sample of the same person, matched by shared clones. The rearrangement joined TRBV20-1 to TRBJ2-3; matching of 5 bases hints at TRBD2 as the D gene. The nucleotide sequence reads TGCAGTGCTTCTCGAGGCCGGGACACAGATACGCAGTATTTT. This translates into CSASRGRDTDTQYF.